This T cell receptor beta chain is from a study of T cell changes during pregnancy in multiple sclerosis. The CDR3 runs to 11 residues. Germline CDR1 and CDR2: DFQATT and SNEGSKA (reference sequence). V dropped 5 bases and J dropped 2 bases, with 7 bases sitting between them. Clones were read by immunoSEQ multiplex PCR, and TCRdb kept only the in-frame ones, dropping some. The profile shows tens of thousands of clones, approximately 92% of them singletons. The rearrangement links TRBV20-1 to TRBJ2-7, with a possible D match to TRBD2 (5 bases). This clonotype originated in a female donor with multiple sclerosis, enrolled in a pregnancy study. The sequencing here drew on CD4+ T cells from peripheral blood mononuclear cells, taken in the third trimester of pregnancy. The DNA for the CDR3 is TGCAGTGCTGGGGAGCCCTACGAGCAGTACTTC. Its protein product is CSAGEPYEQYF.